Listed below are T cell receptor beta chains from one sample, sequenced in a study of Graves' ophthalmopathy and Graves' hyperthyroidism. In TCRdb, the multiplex PCR reads were re-called with MiXCR into one record per CDR3 protein. The data contain about 500,000 distinct CDR3 sequences, about 40% of them singletons. Material for sequencing was peripheral blood or thyroid tissue (not recorded which). These receptors all stem from an adult man with Graves' hyperthyroidism. CDR3s include the opening cysteine and the closing phenylalanine or tryptophan. The order of the fields is J gene, V gene, CDR3 protein.

J: TRBJ2-5
V: TRBV2
CDR3: CASGGLKQETQYF

J: TRBJ1-2
V: TRBV7-2
CDR3: CASSLPTGVDGYTF

J: NA
V: TRBV29-1
CDR3: CSVRTGGRNEQFF

J: TRBJ2-7
V: TRBV10-2
CDR3: CASSEAALTGTNYEQYF

J: TRBJ1-2
V: TRBV6-5
CDR3: CASSTTGTGFRGYTF

J: TRBJ1-6
V: TRBV7-9
CDR3: CASSNRQGGNSPLHF

J: TRBJ1-5
V: TRBV12-3/TRBV12-4
CDR3: CASSLYPGTRNSNQPQHF

J: TRBJ2-3
V: TRBV7-9
CDR3: CASSFTLGTDTQYF

J: TRBJ2-6
V: TRBV2
CDR3: CASRRDRAGANVLTF

J: TRBJ1-1
V: TRBV6-5
CDR3: CASSYSSTGEAFF

J: NA
V: TRBV9
CDR3: CASSAGLAGVDEQFF

J: TRBJ2-2
V: TRBV12-3/TRBV12-4
CDR3: CASGSPDRGRTGELFF

J: TRBJ1-2
V: TRBV29-1
CDR3: CSVAGTDTNYGYTF

J: TRBJ2-7
V: TRBV7-3
CDR3: CASSLGASKSYEQYF

J: TRBJ1-6
V: TRBV27
CDR3: CASSPRTYPLHF

J: TRBJ2-7
V: TRBV5-6
CDR3: CASSQGVGNSYEQYF

J: TRBJ2-1
V: TRBV7-9
CDR3: CASSLGTSGSSSYNEQFF

J: TRBJ2-5
V: TRBV7-9
CDR3: CASSLSGADQETQYF

J: NA
V: TRBV2
CDR3: CASSELQRAYNEQFF

J: TRBJ2-7
V: TRBV7-8
CDR3: CASSRASGGGSEQYF

J: TRBJ1-3
V: TRBV12-3/TRBV12-4
CDR3: CASSPPGPGNTIYF

J: TRBJ2-5
V: TRBV7-9
CDR3: CASSPPGRGQGTQYF

J: TRBJ2-7
V: TRBV7-2
CDR3: CASSLMPGVGAGDSYEQYF

J: TRBJ1-4
V: TRBV9
CDR3: CASSRLPGQGNEKLFF

J: TRBJ2-7
V: TRBV19
CDR3: CASSPRIMSYEQYF

J: TRBJ2-7
V: TRBV2
CDR3: CASSEVSVRQFEQYF

J: NA
V: TRBV7-9
CDR3: CASSGLGLNEQFF

J: TRBJ1-1
V: TRBV19
CDR3: CASRGGGSEQFF

J: TRBJ2-3
V: TRBV24-1
CDR3: CATAKDSDLTDTQYF

J: TRBJ1-1
V: TRBV29-1
CDR3: CSYDTEAFF

J: TRBJ1-2
V: TRBV6-5
CDR3: CASRYRDREPLAYGYTF

J: NA
V: TRBV20-1
CDR3: CSARDFEGYNEQFF

J: TRBJ1-1
V: TRBV30
CDR3: CAWSRQGTMNTEAFF

J: NA
V: TRBV15
CDR3: CATNDRRNNEQFF

J: TRBJ1-1
V: TRBV20-1
CDR3: CSAKGGTGNTKAFF

J: TRBJ2-3
V: TRBV20-1
CDR3: CSAREPGQETQYF

J: TRBJ1-5
V: TRBV19
CDR3: CASTSEGSANQPQHF

J: TRBJ2-7
V: TRBV3-1
CDR3: CASGGGLAIYEQYF

J: TRBJ2-7
V: TRBV7-8
CDR3: CASSLALGTGTTYEQYF

J: TRBJ1-4
V: TRBV28
CDR3: CASSSQGNSEKLFF

J: TRBJ2-7
V: TRBV2
CDR3: CASSVVAGVGEQYF

J: TRBJ2-7
V: TRBV29-1
CDR3: CSAWTGGEGEQYF

J: TRBJ2-6
V: TRBV5-5
CDR3: CASSHGQGGSGANALTF

J: TRBJ1-1
V: TRBV19
CDR3: CASSIAQGAEAFF

J: TRBJ1-1
V: TRBV20-1
CDR3: CSVTRTGGKTEAFF

J: TRBJ2-3
V: TRBV2
CDR3: CASSETGHTDTQYF

J: TRBJ1-1
V: TRBV20-1
CDR3: CSATGTGDEAFF

J: TRBJ2-2
V: TRBV6-5
CDR3: CASSLQRSGELFF

J: TRBJ1-2
V: TRBV19
CDR3: CASSQGQRDYGYTF

J: TRBJ2-6
V: TRBV5-1
CDR3: CASSAWDRGLTGANVLTF

J: TRBJ1-5
V: TRBV7-8
CDR3: CAWSRAGQPQHF

J: TRBJ2-7
V: TRBV20-1
CDR3: CSARTGVRGSYEQYF

J: TRBJ2-2
V: TRBV24-1
CDR3: CATSETRPGELFF

J: TRBJ2-5
V: TRBV10-3
CDR3: CAISESWQGAAETQYF

J: TRBJ2-5
V: TRBV5-8
CDR3: CASSLGPSGRAGETQYF

J: TRBJ2-7
V: TRBV5-8
CDR3: CASSLGSPSYEQYF